Shown below are 32 T cell receptor beta chains from a single sample sequenced in a study of radiotherapy plus CTLA-4 blockade in lung cancer. Here immunoSEQ multiplex PCR was the method, and the copy in TCRdb shows in-frame clones only, minus some. The sample yields about 59,000 clones, around 77% seen once. The specimen comprised peripheral blood, sampled from a patient treated with radiotherapy plus ipilimumab. All receptors derive from a human donor with non-small cell lung cancer who had a complete response to radiotherapy plus ipilimumab.

The rearrangement joins TRBV5-1 to TRBJ2-5; 10 bases line up with TRBD2. The CDR3 runs to 16 residues. J gave up 4 bases and V 0 bases, and 6 bases lay outside the gene matches. Germline CDR1 and CDR2: SGHRS and YFSETQ. The CDR3 loop is CASSLAGLAGAETQYF. The CDR3 DNA reads as TGCGCCAGCAGCTTGGCCGGTCTAGCGGGAGCAGAGACCCAGTACTTC.

This clone was seen a handful of times. The chain has TRBV19 and TRBJ2-7, with TRBD1 as a possible D gene (5 bases). The CDR3 has 14 amino acids. Germline CDR1 and CDR2: LNHDA and SQIVND (reference sequence). The V and J ends lost 0 bases and 2 bases respectively, with 8 bases between them. CDR3 amino acids: CASSIDQGTYEQYF. CDR3 nucleotide sequence: TGTGCCAGTAGTATAGATCAGGGAACCTACGAGCAGTACTTC.

V and J are TRBV10-3 and TRBJ1-2; TRBD1 agrees at 7 bases. There are 12 residues in the CDR3. With V trimmed by 4 bases and J by 5 bases, 1 base remained unmatched. Germline CDR1 and CDR2: ENHRY and SYGVKD. The CDR3 sequence is CAISGTGYGYTF. The CDR3 DNA follows: TGTGCCATCAGTGGGACAGGTTATGGCTACACCTTC.

The rearrangement uses TRBV19 and TRBJ1-5; TRBD1 is a possible D gene (5 bases). The CDR3 covers 16 residues. Germline assignment: CDR1 LNHDA and CDR2 SQIVND (reference sequence). Trimming removed 2 bases at V and 0 bases at J, with 11 bases between. In DNA, the CDR3 is TGTGCCAGTAGTATAAGGGGACTGATTAGCAATCAGCCCCAGCATTTT. Translation: CASSIRGLISNQPQHF.

The rearrangement uses TRBV7-2 and TRBJ2-1; 7 bases match TRBD1. The V gene's germline CDR1 is SGHTA and CDR2 FQGNSA. CDR3 length: 18 amino acids. The V and J ends lost 6 bases and 1 base, in that order; junction bases with no gene match: 15. The CDR3 nucleotides are TGTGCCAGCAGTTTGGACAGGAGGTCTCTTAGGTCCTACAATGAGCAGTTCTTC. Protein product: CASSLDRRSLRSYNEQFF.

The rearrangement links TRBV7-2 to TRBJ1-2; D remains unclear. Per germline, CDR1 SGHTA and CDR2 FQGNSA. CDR3 length: 11 amino acids. V lost 0 bases to trimming and J lost 8 bases, with 4 bases between them. Here the CDR3 reads CASSLAGGYTF. The DNA for the CDR3 is TGTGCCAGCAGCTTAGCGGGCGGCTACACCTTC.

The V call is TRBV30, the J call TRBJ1-1, with a weak D call TRBD1 (6 bases). This CDR3 comprises 12 residues. Germline assignment: CDR1 GTSNPN and CDR2 SVGIG (reference sequence). V was shortened by 5 bases and J by 8 bases, with 15 bases between the two germline ends. CDR3 in DNA: TGTGCCTGGCTCCCGGTGGGGACAGAAGCTTTCTTT. Translated: CAWLPVGTEAFF.

V is TRBV5-3 and J is TRBJ1-5; a weak D match, TRBD1 (6 bases). TRBV5-3 is labeled an ORF, and its function is uncertain. The CDR3 is 12 residues long. V gave up 7 bases and J gave up 7 bases, with 12 bases separating them. The CDR3 is CARYREGQPQHF. The CDR3 nucleotides read TGTGCCAGATACAGGGAAGGGCAGCCCCAGCATTTT.

The chain employs TRBV19 and TRBJ1-6; 9 positions agree with TRBD1. Germline V gene data show CDR1 as LNHDA and CDR2 as SQIVND (reference sequence). With V trimmed by 5 bases and J by 6 bases, 5 bases remained unmatched. The CDR3 totals 15 residues. CDR3 in amino acids: CASSQGDRVNSPLHF. CDR3 in DNA: TGTGCCAGTAGTCAAGGGGACAGGGTTAATTCACCCCTCCACTTT.

V is TRBV6-5 and J is TRBJ2-7; TRBD2 is a possible D gene (5 bases). CDR1 is MNHEY and CDR2 is SVGAGI in the germline V gene. V lost 7 bases, J lost 7 bases, and 20 bases lay in between. The CDR3 has 14 residues. CDR3 sequence reads: CASKPGSRSSEQYF. CDR3 in DNA: TGTGCCAGCAAACCGGGATCTAGAAGCTCGGAGCAGTACTTC.

This clone came up a few times. This chain uses TRBV7-2 with TRBJ2-5, with 13 bases matching TRBD2. The CDR3 consists of 16 residues. V lost 5 bases and J lost 1; bases outside the gene matches: 4. Germline-derived CDR1 and CDR2 are SGHTA and FQGNSA. The CDR3 DNA is TGTGCCAGCAGCCCCCGACTAGCGGGGGGCCAAGAGACCCAGTACTTC. Translated: CASSPRLAGGQETQYF.

The rearrangement links TRBV7-9 to TRBJ2-3; 11 bases map to TRBD1. Germline CDR1 and CDR2: SEHNR and FQNEAQ (reference sequence). The CDR3 loop spans 15 amino acids. The trim removed 5 bases at V and 3 bases at J, leaving 4 bases unmatched. The CDR3 nucleotides read TGTGCCAGCAGCCGGACAGGGGGCGGAACAGATACGCAGTATTTT. Translation: CASSRTGGGTDTQYF.

The chain combines TRBV10-2 with TRBJ2-5; 8 positions agree with TRBD1. The V gene's germline CDR1 is WSHSY and CDR2 SAAADI. The CDR3 has 12 residues. Unmatched junction bases numbered 1, after V lost 6 bases and J lost 4 bases. CDR3 sequence (DNA): TGCGCCAGCAGACAGGGGGGAGAGACCCAGTACTTC. Protein sequence: CASRQGGETQYF.

The rearrangement uses TRBV25-1 and TRBJ2-7; tentatively, D is TRBD2 (6 bases). The germline V gene has CDR1 MGHDK and CDR2 SYGVNS. This CDR3 is built from 18 residues. Trimming pared 0 bases from V and 0 bases from J, leaving 18 bases between. CDR3 sequence: CASSEYGGVGGGSYEQYF. The CDR3 DNA sequence: TGTGCCAGCAGTGAATATGGAGGGGTCGGGGGTGGCTCCTACGAGCAGTACTTC.

This clone has only one observation. This sequence joins TRBV15 and TRBJ2-3; unclear D gene. CDR1 is LNHNV and CDR2 is YYDKDF in the germline V gene (reference sequence). The CDR3 is 15 residues long. Trimming pared 5 bases from V and 1 base from J, leaving 13 bases between. The CDR3 region is CATSSRISGTDTQYF. The CDR3 DNA sequence: TGTGCCACCAGCTCCCGTATCAGTGGCACAGATACGCAGTATTTT. The whole variable domain, filled in from reference TRBV15 and TRBJ2-3, reads DAMVIQNPRYQVTQFGKPVTLSCSQTLNHNVMYWYQQKSSQAPKLLFHYYDKDFNNEADTPDNFQSRRPNTSFCFLDIRSPGLGDTAMYLCATSSRISGTDTQYFGPGTRLTVL.

V gene TRBV19 combines with J gene TRBJ2-2, with 9 nucleotides matching TRBD1. Germline V gene lookup returns CDR1 LNHDA and CDR2 SQIVND (reference sequence). This CDR3 region has 17 residues. Trimming at V came to 7 bases and at J to 2 bases, leaving 11 bases not matched to a gene. The CDR3 protein is CASIPKPGQGNTGELFF. CDR3 sequence (DNA): TGTGCCAGTATTCCAAAACCGGGACAGGGAAACACCGGGGAGCTGTTTTTT.

CDR3 DNA sequence: TGTGCCAGCAGGACCGGACAGGGGGCAAACACCATATATTTT. Translated: CASRTGQGANTIYF. The chain is built from TRBV6-1 and TRBJ1-3; 11 bases fit TRBD1. The CDR3 sequence is 14 residues long. V was clipped by 6 bases and J by 6 bases; unmatched bases: 4. The germline gives CDR1 MNHNS, CDR2 SASEGT.

The rearrangement joins TRBV30 to TRBJ2-1; D is unresolved. The CDR3 contains 13 residues. The V end was cut by 4 bases, the J end by 3 bases, with 10 bases between. Germline CDR1 GTSNPN, CDR2 SVGIG (reference sequence). The DNA of the CDR3 is TGTGCCTGGATGAGAGATAGCTACAATGAGCAGTTCTTC. This encodes CAWMRDSYNEQFF.

A single count supports this clone. The gene calls are TRBV6-1 and TRBJ2-7; TRBD1 agrees at 9 bases. The V segment lost 10 bases and the J segment 7 bases; nucleotides outside the gene matches: 8. The CDR3 sequence is 12 residues long. Per the germline V gene, CDR1 is MNHNS and CDR2 is SASEGT. CDR3 in DNA: TGTGCCACCAAACCGACAGGGGGAGAGCAGTACTTC. Encoded protein: CATKPTGGEQYF.

This clone was observed a few times. The gene calls are TRBV18 and TRBJ1-1; D unresolved. CDR3 length equals 13 residues. Per germline, CDR1 KGHSH and CDR2 LQKENI. The V and J ends lost 6 bases and 1 base respectively, with 9 bases between them. The CDR3 is CASSWPGNTEAFF. The CDR3 DNA reads TGTGCCAGCTCCTGGCCAGGGAACACTGAAGCTTTCTTT.

The gene calls are TRBV30 and TRBJ2-2, with 9 bases matching TRBD1. The CDR3 covers 16 residues. Looked up from germline, CDR1 is GTSNPN and CDR2 is SVGIG (reference sequence). Germline trimming cut 5 bases from V and 3 bases from J; bases unmatched to any gene: 10. The chain's CDR3 is CAWGGPGQGHTGELFF. The DNA of the CDR3 is TGTGCCTGGGGCGGGCCGGGACAGGGTCACACCGGGGAGCTGTTTTTT. Based on the CDR3 plus reference TRBV30 and TRBJ2-2, the full variable domain is SQTIHQWPATLVQPVGSPLSLECTVEGTSNPNLYWYRQAAGRGLQLLFYSVGIGQISSEVPQNLSASRPQDRQFILSSKKLLLSDSGFYLCAWGGPGQGHTGELFFGEGSRLTVL.

DNA for the CDR3: TGTGCCAGCAGCCCCGAGGACAGGGGGAATGGCTACACCTTC. Protein sequence: CASSPEDRGNGYTF. The chain uses TRBV7-6 and TRBJ1-2, with 10 bases lining up with TRBD1. V dropped 5 bases and J dropped 6; count of bases not matched to a gene: 6. CDR3 length equals 14 residues. Germline V gives CDR1 SGHVS, CDR2 FNYEAQ.

The chain combines TRBV19 with TRBJ1-1; D is possibly TRBD1 (6 bases). Trimming left V 4 bases short and J 2 bases short, with 11 bases between. CDR1 is LNHDA, CDR2 SQIVND, per germline (reference sequence). The CDR3 sequence is 14 residues long. The CDR3: CASSTDRSNTEAFF. The DNA of the CDR3 is TGTGCCAGTAGTACCGACAGGAGTAACACTGAAGCTTTCTTT. Filled out from reference TRBV19 and TRBJ1-1, the complete variable domain reads DGGITQSPKYLFRKEGQNVTLSCEQNLNHDAMYWYRQDPGQGLRLIYYSQIVNDFQKGDIAEGYSVSREKKESFPLTVTSAQKNPTAFYLCASSTDRSNTEAFFGQGTRLTVV.

This sequence joins TRBV5-1 and TRBJ1-1; 8 nucleotides agree with TRBD1. There are 15 residues in the CDR3. In germline, CDR1 is SGHRS, CDR2 YFSETQ. Trimming removed 4 bases from V and 4 bases from J; junction bases left unmatched: 9. CDR3 nucleotide sequence: TGCGCCAGCAGCGAAACAGGACAGGGTTTCACTGAAGCTTTCTTT. Encoded protein: CASSETGQGFTEAFF.

This clone was detected a few times. V gene TRBV19 combines with J gene TRBJ1-5; D ambiguous. V was trimmed by 9 bases and J by 4 bases, leaving 13 bases between them. CDR1 is LNHDA and CDR2 is SQIVND in the germline V gene (reference sequence). This CDR3 has 13 amino acids. The DNA for the CDR3 is TGTGCCAGCACTGCCCTGGTTAATCAGCCCCAGCATTTT. It encodes CASTALVNQPQHF.

The chain couples TRBV9 to TRBJ2-3, with 7 bases matching TRBD2. Germline values: CDR1 SGDLS, CDR2 YYNGEE. Trimming removed 4 bases from V and 2 bases from J; junction bases left unmatched: 7. CDR3 size: 15 residues. CDR3 sequence reads: CASSSRDYYTDTQYF. The CDR3 DNA is TGTGCCAGCAGCTCCCGGGACTATTACACAGATACGCAGTATTTT.

The chain uses TRBV14 and TRBJ2-2; 7 bases fit TRBD1. The CDR3 extends over 14 amino acids. Germline CDR1 is SGHDN and CDR2 is FVKESK. V was clipped by 4 bases and J by 8 bases; unmatched bases: 7. This CDR3 reads CASSRNTGVGELFF. CDR3 in DNA: TGTGCCAGCAGCCGAAACACAGGGGTAGGGGAGCTGTTTTTT.

The V and J genes are TRBV7-9 and TRBJ2-7, with 8 bases that match TRBD2. CDR1 is SEHNR, CDR2 FQNEAQ, per germline (reference sequence). Trimming took 1 base from V and 0 from J; bases not matched to a gene: 2. This CDR3 has 15 residues. The CDR3 is CASSLGGGRSYEQYF. In nucleotides, the CDR3 is TGTGCCAGCAGCTTAGGCGGGGGGCGCTCCTACGAGCAGTACTTC.

This chain uses TRBV19 with TRBJ2-7; TRBD2 aligns across 9 bases. Germline CDR1 reads LNHDA; CDR2 reads SQIVND (reference sequence). The CDR3 is 12 amino acids. The ends lost 8 bases at V and 3 bases at J; junction bases unmatched: 2. CDR3 residues: CASSSGNYEQYF. DNA of the CDR3: TGTGCCAGTTCTAGCGGGAACTACGAGCAGTACTTC.

This clone has a handful of counts. V gene TRBV29-1 combines with J gene TRBJ2-1, with 9 bases lining up with TRBD1. Germline trimming cut 1 base from V and 7 bases from J; bases unmatched to any gene: 8. CDR3 length: 15 residues. Looked up from germline, CDR1 is SQVTM and CDR2 is ANQGSEA. The CDR3 spells CSVEAGTGHSNEQFF. The CDR3 bases are TGCAGCGTTGAAGCCGGGACAGGGCATAGTAATGAGCAGTTCTTC.

The chain combines TRBV5-6 with TRBJ2-7, with no clear D. The germline CDR1 and CDR2 sequences are SGHDT and YYEEEE. CDR3 size: 13 residues. V dropped 2 bases and J dropped 1 base, with 7 bases sitting between them. CDR3 DNA: TGTGCCAGCAGCTTAAAGCTTTCCTACGAGCAGTACTTC. It encodes CASSLKLSYEQYF.

The chain links TRBV19 to TRBJ2-1; TRBD2 matches at 13 bases. The CDR3 is 16 amino acids. The ends lost 5 bases at V and 6 bases at J; junction bases unmatched: 7. Per germline, CDR1 LNHDA and CDR2 SQIVND (reference sequence). CDR3 sequence reads: CASSPEGLAGVNEQFF. The CDR3 DNA reads as TGTGCCAGTAGTCCCGAAGGACTAGCGGGAGTCAATGAGCAGTTCTTC.